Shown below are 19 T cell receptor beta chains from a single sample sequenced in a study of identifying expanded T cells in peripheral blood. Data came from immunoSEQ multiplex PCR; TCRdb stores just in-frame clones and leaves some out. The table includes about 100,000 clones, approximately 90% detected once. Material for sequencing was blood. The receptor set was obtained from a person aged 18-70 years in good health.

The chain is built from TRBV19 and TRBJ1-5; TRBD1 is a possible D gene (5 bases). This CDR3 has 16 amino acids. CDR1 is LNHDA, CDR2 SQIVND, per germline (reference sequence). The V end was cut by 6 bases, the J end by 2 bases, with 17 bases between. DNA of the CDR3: TGTGCCAGTAGGACAAAAAGGGGAAGTGGCAATCAGCCCCAGCATTTT. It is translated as CASRTKRGSGNQPQHF.

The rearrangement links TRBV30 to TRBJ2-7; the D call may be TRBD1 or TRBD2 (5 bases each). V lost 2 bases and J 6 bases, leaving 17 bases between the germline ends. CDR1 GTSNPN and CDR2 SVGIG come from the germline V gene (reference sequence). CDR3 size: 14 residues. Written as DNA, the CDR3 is TGTGCCTGGAGTCCACCCGGGACGCTCCGCGAGCAGTACTTC. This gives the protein CAWSPPGTLREQYF.

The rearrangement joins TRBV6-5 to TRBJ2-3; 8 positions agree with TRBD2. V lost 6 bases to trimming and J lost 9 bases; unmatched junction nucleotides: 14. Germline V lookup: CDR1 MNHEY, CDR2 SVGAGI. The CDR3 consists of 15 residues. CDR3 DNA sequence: TGTGCCAGCAGCGGGGCGGGGGGCCCACGGGGGACGCAGTATTTT. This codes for CASSGAGGPRGTQYF.

The CDR3 coding sequence is TGCGCCAGGATCTTGGGATATTTT. Translation gives CARILGYF. The chain joins TRBV23-1 to TRBJ1-3, with unresolved D. TRBV23-1 carries the ORF label, with uncertain function. The V end lost 9 bases, the J end lost 15 bases, and 9 bases lay between the germline ends. There are 8 residues in the CDR3.

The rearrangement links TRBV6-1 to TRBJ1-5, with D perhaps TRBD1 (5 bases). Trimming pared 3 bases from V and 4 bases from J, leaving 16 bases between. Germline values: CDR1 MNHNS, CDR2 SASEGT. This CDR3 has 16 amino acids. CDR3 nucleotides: TGTGCCAGCAGTGAGGACATCCCGAGTGGGAATCAGCCCCAGCATTTT. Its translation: CASSEDIPSGNQPQHF.

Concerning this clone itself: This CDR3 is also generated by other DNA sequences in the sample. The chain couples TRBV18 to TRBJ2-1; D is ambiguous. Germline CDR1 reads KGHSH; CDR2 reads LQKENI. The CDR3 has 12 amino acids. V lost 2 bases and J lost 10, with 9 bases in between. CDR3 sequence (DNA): TGTGCCAGCTCACCAGGCGGAGTGGAGCAGTTCTTC. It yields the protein CASSPGGVEQFF. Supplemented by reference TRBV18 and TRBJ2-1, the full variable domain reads NAGVMQNPRHLVRRRGQEARLRCSPMKGHSHVYWYRQLPEEGLKFMVYLQKENIIDESGMPKERFSAEFPKEGPSILRIQQVVRGDSAAYFCASSPGGVEQFFGPGTRLTVL.

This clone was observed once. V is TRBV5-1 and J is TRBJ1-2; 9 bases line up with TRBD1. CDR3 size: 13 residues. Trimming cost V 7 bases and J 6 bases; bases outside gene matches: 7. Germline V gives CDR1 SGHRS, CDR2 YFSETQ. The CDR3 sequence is CASLGDRVDGYTF. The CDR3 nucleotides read TGCGCCAGCCTGGGGGACAGGGTTGATGGCTACACCTTC.

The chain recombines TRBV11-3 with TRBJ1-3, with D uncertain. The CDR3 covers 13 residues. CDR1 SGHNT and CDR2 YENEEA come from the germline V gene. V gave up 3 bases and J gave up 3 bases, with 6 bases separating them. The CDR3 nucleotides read TGTGCCAGCAGCTTTTCCCTTGGAAACACCATATATTTT. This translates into CASSFSLGNTIYF. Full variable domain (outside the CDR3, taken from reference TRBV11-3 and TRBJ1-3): EAGVVQSPRYKIIEKKQPVAFWCNPISGHNTLYWYLQNLGQGPELLIRYENEEAVDDSQLPKDRFSAERLKGVDSTLKIQPAELGDSAVYLCASSFSLGNTIYFGEGSWLTVV.

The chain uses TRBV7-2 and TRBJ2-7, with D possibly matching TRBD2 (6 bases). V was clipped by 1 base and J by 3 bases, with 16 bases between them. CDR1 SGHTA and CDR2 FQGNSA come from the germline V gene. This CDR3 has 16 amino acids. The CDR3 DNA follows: TGTGCCAGCAGCTTAGTCGGGGGAGGCAGCAACTACGAGCAGTACTTC. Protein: CASSLVGGGSNYEQYF.

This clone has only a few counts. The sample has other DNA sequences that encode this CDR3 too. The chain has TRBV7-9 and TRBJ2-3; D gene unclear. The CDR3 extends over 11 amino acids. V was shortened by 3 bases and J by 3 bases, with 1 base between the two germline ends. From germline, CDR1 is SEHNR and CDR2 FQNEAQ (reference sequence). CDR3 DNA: TGTGCCAGCAGCTTGACAGATACGCAGTATTTT. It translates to CASSLTDTQYF.

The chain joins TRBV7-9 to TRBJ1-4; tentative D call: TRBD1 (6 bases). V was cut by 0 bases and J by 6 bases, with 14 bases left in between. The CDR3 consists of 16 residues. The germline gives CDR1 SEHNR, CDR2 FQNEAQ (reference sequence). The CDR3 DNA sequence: TGTGCCAGCAGCTTAGCGACAGGTGCCCCCGATGAAAAACTGTTTTTT. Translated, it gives CASSLATGAPDEKLFF.

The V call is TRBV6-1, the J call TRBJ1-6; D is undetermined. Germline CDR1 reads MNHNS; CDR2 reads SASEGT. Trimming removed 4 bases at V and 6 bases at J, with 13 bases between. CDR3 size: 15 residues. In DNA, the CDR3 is TGTGCCAGCAGTGTAAGGGATGTGGTTAATTCACCCCTCCACTTT. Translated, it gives CASSVRDVVNSPLHF.

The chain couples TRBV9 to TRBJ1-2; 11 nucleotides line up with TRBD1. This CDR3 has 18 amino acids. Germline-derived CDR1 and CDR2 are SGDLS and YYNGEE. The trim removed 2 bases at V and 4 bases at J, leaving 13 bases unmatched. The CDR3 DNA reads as TGTGCCAGCAGCGTTAGCCACCTAGGACAGGGGGCGGTCTATGGCTACACCTTC. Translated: CASSVSHLGQGAVYGYTF. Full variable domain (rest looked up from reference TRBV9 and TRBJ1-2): DSGVTQTPKHLITATGQRVTLRCSPRSGDLSVYWYQQSLDQGLQFLIQYYNGEERAKGNILERFSAQQFPDLHSELNLSSLELGDSALYFCASSVSHLGQGAVYGYTFGSGTRLTVV.

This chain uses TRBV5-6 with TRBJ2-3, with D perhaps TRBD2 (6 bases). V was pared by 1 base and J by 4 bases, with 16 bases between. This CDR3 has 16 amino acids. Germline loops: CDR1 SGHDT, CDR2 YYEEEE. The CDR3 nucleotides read TGTGCCAGCAGCTTGCGCACTAGGAGGGCTGCAGATACGCAGTATTTT. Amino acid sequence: CASSLRTRRAADTQYF.

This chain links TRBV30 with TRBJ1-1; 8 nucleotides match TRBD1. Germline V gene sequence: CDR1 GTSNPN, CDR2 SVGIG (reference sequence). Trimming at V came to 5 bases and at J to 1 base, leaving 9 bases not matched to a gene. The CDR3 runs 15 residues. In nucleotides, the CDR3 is TGTGCCTGGGAGCAGGGGGCTTCGGCGAACACTGAAGCTTTCTTT. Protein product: CAWEQGASANTEAFF.

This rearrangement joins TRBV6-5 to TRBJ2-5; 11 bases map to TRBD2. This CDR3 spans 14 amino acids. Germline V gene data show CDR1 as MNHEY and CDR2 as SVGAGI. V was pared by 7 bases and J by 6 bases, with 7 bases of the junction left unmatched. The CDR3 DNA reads TGTGCCAGCAATCACCTAGCGGGGGGAAAGACCCAGTACTTC. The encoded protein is CASNHLAGGKTQYF.

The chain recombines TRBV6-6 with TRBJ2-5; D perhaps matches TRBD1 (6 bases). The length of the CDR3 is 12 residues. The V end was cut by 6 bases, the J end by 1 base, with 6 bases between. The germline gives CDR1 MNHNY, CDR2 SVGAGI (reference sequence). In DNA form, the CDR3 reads TGTGCCAGCAGGGGGGCCCAAGAGACCCAGTACTTC. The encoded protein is CASRGAQETQYF.

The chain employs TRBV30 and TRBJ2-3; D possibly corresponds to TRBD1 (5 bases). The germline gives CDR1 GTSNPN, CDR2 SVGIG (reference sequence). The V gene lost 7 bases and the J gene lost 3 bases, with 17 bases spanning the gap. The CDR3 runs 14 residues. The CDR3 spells CASYPWGGTDTQYF. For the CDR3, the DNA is TGTGCCTCATATCCGTGGGGCGGTACAGATACGCAGTATTTT.

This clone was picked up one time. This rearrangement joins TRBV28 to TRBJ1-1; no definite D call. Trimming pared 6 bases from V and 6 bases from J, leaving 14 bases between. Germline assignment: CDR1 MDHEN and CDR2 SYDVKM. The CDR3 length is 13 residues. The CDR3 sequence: CASSSTLPPEAFF. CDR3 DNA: TGTGCCAGCAGCTCTACCTTACCCCCTGAAGCTTTCTTT.